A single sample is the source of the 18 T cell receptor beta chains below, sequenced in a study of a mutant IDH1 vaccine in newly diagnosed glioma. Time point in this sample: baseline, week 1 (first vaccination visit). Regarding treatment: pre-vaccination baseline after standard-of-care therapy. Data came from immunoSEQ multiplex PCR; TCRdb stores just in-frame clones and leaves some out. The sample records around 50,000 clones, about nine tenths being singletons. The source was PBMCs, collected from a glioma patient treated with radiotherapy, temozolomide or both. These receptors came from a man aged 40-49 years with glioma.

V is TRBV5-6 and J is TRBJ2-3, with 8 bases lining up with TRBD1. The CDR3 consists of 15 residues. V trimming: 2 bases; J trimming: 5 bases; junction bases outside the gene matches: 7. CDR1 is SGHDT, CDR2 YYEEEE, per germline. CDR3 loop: CASSLARGRGDTQYF. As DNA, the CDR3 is TGTGCCAGCAGCTTAGCCAGGGGGCGCGGAGATACGCAGTATTTT.

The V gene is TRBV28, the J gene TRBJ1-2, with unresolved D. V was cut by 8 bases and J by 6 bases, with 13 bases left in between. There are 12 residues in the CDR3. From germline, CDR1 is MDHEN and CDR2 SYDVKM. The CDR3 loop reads CASLGSVDGYTF. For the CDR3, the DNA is TGTGCCAGCCTAGGTTCGGTTGATGGCTACACCTTC.

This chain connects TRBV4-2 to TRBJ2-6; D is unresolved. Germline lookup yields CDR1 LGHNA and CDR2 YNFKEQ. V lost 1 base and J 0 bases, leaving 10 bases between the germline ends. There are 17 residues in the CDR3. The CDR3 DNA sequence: TGTGCCAGCAGCCAAGGTTCTCGACGCTCTGGGGCCAACGTCCTGACTTTC. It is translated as CASSQGSRRSGANVLTF.

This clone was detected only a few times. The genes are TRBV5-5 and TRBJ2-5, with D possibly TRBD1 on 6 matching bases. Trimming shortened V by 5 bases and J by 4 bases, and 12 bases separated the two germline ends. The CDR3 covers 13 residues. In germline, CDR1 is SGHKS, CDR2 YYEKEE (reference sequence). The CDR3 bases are TGTGCCAGCAGTAACCGGGACACAGAGACCCAGTACTTC. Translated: CASSNRDTETQYF. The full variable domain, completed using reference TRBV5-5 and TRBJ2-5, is DAGVTQSPTHLIKTRGQQVTLRCSPISGHKSVSWYQQVLGQGPQFIFQYYEKEERGRGNFPDRFSARQFPNYSSELNVNALLLGDSALYLCASSNRDTETQYFGPGTRLLVL.

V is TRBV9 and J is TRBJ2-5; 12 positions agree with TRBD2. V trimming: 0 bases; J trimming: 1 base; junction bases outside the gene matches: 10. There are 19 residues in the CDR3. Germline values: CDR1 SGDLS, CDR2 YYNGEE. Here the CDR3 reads CASSVEASGRASAQETQYF. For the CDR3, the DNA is TGTGCCAGCAGCGTAGAGGCTAGCGGGAGGGCCTCCGCCCAAGAGACCCAGTACTTC.

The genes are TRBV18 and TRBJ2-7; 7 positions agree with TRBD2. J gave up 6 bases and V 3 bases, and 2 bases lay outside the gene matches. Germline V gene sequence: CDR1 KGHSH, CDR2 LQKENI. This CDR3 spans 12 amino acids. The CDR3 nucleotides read TGTGCCAGCTCACCGGGGGGGGGCGAGCAGTACTTC. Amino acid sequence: CASSPGGGEQYF.

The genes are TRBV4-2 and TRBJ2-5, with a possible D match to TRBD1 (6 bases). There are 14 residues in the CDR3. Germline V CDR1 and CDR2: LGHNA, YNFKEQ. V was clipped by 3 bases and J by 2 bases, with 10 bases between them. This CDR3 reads CASSQQGYQETQYF. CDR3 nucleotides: TGTGCCAGCAGCCAGCAGGGGTATCAAGAGACCCAGTACTTC.

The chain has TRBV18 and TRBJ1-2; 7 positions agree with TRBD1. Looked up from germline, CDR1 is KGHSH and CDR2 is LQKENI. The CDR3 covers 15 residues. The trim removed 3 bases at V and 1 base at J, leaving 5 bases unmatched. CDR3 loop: CASSPPGQYNYGYTF. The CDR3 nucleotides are TGTGCCAGCTCACCCCCGGGACAGTATAACTATGGCTACACCTTC.

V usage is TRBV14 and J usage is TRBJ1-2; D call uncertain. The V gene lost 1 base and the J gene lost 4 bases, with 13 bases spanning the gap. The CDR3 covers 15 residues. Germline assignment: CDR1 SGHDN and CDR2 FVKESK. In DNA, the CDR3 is TGTGCCAGCAGCCAAGTGAGGCAGACTCTCTATGGCTACACCTTC. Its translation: CASSQVRQTLYGYTF.

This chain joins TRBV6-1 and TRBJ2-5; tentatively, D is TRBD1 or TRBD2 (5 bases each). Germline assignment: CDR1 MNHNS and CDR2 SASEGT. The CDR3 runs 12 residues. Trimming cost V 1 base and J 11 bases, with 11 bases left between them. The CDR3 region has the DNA TGTGCCAGCAGTGAAGTGGGGGTCTCTCAGTACTTC. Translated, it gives CASSEVGVSQYF.

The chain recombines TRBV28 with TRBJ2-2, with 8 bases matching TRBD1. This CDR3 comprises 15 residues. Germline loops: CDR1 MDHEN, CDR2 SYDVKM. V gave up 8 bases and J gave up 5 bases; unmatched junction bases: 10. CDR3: CASVEGTGPTGELFF. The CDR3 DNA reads TGTGCCAGCGTGGAGGGGACAGGCCCAACCGGGGAGCTGTTTTTT. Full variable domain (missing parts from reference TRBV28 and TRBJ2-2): DVKVTQSSRYLVKRTGEKVFLECVQDMDHENMFWYRQDPGLGLRLIYFSYDVKMKEKGDIPEGYSVSREKKERFSLILESASTNQTSMYLCASVEGTGPTGELFFGEGSRLTVL.

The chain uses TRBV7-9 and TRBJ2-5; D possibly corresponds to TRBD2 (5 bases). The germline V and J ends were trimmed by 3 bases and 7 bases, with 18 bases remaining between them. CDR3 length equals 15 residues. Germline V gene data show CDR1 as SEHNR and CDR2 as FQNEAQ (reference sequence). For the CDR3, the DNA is TGTGCCAGCAGCTTTGGTGGGAGTGGGGTCGGGACCCAGTACTTC. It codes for CASSFGGSGVGTQYF.

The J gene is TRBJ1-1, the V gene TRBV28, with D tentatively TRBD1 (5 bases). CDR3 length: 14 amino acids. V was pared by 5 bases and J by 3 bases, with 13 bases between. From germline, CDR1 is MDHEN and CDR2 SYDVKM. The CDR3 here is CASSRSPGDTEAFF. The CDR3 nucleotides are TGTGCCAGCAGTAGGAGCCCGGGGGACACTGAAGCTTTCTTT.

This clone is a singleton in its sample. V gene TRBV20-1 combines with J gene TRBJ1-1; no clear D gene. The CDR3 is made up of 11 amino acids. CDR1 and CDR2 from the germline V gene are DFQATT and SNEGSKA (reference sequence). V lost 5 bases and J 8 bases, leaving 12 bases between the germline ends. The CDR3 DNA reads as TGCAGTGCTTTCAGACCCCCCGAAGCTTTCTTT. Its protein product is CSAFRPPEAFF.

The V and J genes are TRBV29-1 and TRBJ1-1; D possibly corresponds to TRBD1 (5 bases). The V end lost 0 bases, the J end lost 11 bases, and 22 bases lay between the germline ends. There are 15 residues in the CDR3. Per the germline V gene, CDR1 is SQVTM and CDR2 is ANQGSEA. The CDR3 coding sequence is TGCAGCGTTGAAGATTTCGGCCCAGGGTCGGTGTCGGCTTTCTTT. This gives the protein CSVEDFGPGSVSAFF.

The CDR3 sequence: CASSIRTGEFRGYTF. The CDR3 coding sequence is TGTGCCAGTAGTATTAGGACAGGGGAATTCCGGGGCTACACCTTC. This sequence joins TRBV19 and TRBJ1-2; 9 positions agree with TRBD1. With V trimmed by 3 bases and J by 8 bases, 10 bases remained unmatched. CDR3 length: 15 amino acids. In germline, CDR1 is LNHDA, CDR2 SQIVND (reference sequence).

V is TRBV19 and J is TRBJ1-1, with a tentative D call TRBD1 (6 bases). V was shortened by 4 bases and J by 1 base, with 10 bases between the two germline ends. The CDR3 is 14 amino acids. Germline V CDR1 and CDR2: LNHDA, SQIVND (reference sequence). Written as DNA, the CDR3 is TGTGCCAGTAGTAAGACAGGACCGAACACTGAAGCTTTCTTT. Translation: CASSKTGPNTEAFF. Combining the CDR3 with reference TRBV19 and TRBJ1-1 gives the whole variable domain DGGITQSPKYLFRKEGQNVTLSCEQNLNHDAMYWYRQDPGQGLRLIYYSQIVNDFQKGDIAEGYSVSREKKESFPLTVTSAQKNPTAFYLCASSKTGPNTEAFFGQGTRLTVV.

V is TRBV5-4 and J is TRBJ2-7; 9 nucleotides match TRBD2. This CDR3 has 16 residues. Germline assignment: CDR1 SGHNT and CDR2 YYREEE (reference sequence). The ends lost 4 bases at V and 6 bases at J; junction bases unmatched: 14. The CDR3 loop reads CASSGAGGTPLAEQYF. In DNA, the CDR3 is TGTGCCAGCAGCGGGGCGGGGGGGACCCCACTGGCCGAGCAGTACTTC. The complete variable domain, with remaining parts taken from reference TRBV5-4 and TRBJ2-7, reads ETGVTQSPTHLIKTRGQQVTLRCSSQSGHNTVSWYQQALGQGPQFIFQYYREEENGRGNFPPRFSGLQFPNYSSELNVNALELDDSALYLCASSGAGGTPLAEQYFGPGTRLTVT.